Shown below are 31 T cell receptor beta chains from a single sample sequenced in a study of response to subunit inactivated influenza vaccine. Using its own MiXCR run on the RT-PCR reads, TCRdb lists one record per CDR3 protein. Of under 550,000 distinct CDR3 sequences listed, around 7.9% are singletons. The input for sequencing was PBMCs from blood, taken roughly 24 months after vaccination. All receptors derive from a man aged 45-69 years who received an inactivated influenza vaccine.

There are a few counts of this clonotype. The chain is built from TRBV18 and TRBJ1-4, with 7 bases identical to TRBD1. Looked up from germline, CDR1 is KGHSH and CDR2 is LQKENI. This CDR3 is built from 15 residues. The V gene end was trimmed by 8 bases and the J gene end by 8 bases; junction bases not matched to a gene: 14. CDR3 nucleotides: TGTGCCAGCACGCCCCGACAGGGCCTCTCCGAAAAACTGTTTTTT. This codes for CASTPRQGLSEKLFF.

This clonotype was detected ten times or more. The chain couples TRBV28 to TRBJ1-1; D possibly corresponds to TRBD1 (5 bases). V was clipped by 8 bases and J by 3 bases, with 16 bases between them. This CDR3 has 14 residues. Germline V gene lookup returns CDR1 MDHEN and CDR2 SYDVKM. The CDR3 coding sequence is TGTGCCAGCCAGGGAGGGGAAGGGGACACTGAAGCTTTCTTT. It specifies CASQGGEGDTEAFF.

The sample holds many counts of this clonotype. The DNA of the CDR3 is TGTGCCAGCAGCCAAGGAGCGGCAACTAATGAAAAACTGTTTTTT. It translates to CASSQGAATNEKLFF. The chain is built from TRBV3-1 and TRBJ1-4; D uncertain. Trimming left V 1 base short and J 0 bases short, with 6 bases between. The germline V gene encodes CDR1 LGHDT and CDR2 YNNKEL (reference sequence). The CDR3 is made up of 15 amino acids.

There are many counts of this clonotype. The chain is built from TRBV10-1 and TRBJ2-3, with D unclear. V lost 5 bases, J lost 0 bases, and 9 bases lay in between. Germline V gene data show CDR1 as WNHNN and CDR2 as SYGVQD (reference sequence). The CDR3 loop spans 14 amino acids. This chain's CDR3 is CASSKGRSTDTQYF. The CDR3 DNA reads as TGCGCCAGCAGTAAAGGGCGAAGCACAGATACGCAGTATTTT.

The sample holds a few counts of this clonotype. V is TRBV4-3 and J is TRBJ2-3; 8 bases map to TRBD1. The CDR3 runs 16 residues. Trimming took 1 base from V and 1 from J; bases not matched to a gene: 4. CDR1 LGHNA and CDR2 YSLEER come from the germline V gene. The CDR3 is CASSQGWGQGTDTQYF. The CDR3, as DNA: TGCGCCAGCAGCCAAGGTTGGGGACAGGGCACAGATACGCAGTATTTT.

J is TRBJ2-1 and V is TRBV5-1; TRBD1 is a possible D gene (5 bases). Trimming cost V 1 base and J 9 bases, with 11 bases left between them. Germline V gene data show CDR1 as SGHRS and CDR2 as YFSETQ. The CDR3 totals 13 residues. This CDR3 reads CASSLSDGAEQFF. In DNA, the CDR3 is TGCGCCAGCAGCTTGTCGGATGGGGCTGAGCAGTTCTTC.

At least ten counts were recorded for this clonotype. The chain carries TRBV7-2 and TRBJ1-4, with a weak D call TRBD1 (5 bases). In germline, CDR1 is SGHTA, CDR2 FQGNSA. The CDR3 has 14 residues. V dropped 4 bases and J dropped 3 bases, with 9 bases sitting between them. CDR3 sequence (DNA): TGTGCCAGCAGCTCGGACACCTCTAATGAAAAACTGTTTTTT. This translates into CASSSDTSNEKLFF.

This clonotype was seen only once. The chain couples TRBV14 to TRBJ1-2; 7 nucleotides line up with TRBD1. The germline CDR1 and CDR2 sequences are SGHDN and FVKESK. V shed 5 bases and J 6 bases; nucleotides not matched to a gene: 6. The CDR3 totals 13 residues. The CDR3 DNA reads as TGTGCCAGCAGCTGGACAGGCTATAATGGCTACACCTTC. Translation gives CASSWTGYNGYTF.

In its sample, this clonotype was seen a few times. This chain connects TRBV12-3 or TRBV12-4 to TRBJ2-7, with 9 nucleotides matching TRBD1. This CDR3 has 14 residues. With 5 bases clipped from V and 4 bases from J, the junction kept 6 bases outside the gene matches. In nucleotides, the CDR3 is TGTGCCAGCAGTGCGACGACAGGGGGGTACGAGCAGTACTTC. Translation gives CASSATTGGYEQYF.

This clonotype was counted between two and nine times. The V and J genes are TRBV6-1 and TRBJ2-1, with 12 bases that match TRBD1. CDR1 and CDR2 (germline): MNHNS, SASEGT. V was pared by 8 bases and J by 7 bases, with 9 bases of the junction left unmatched. CDR3 length equals 15 residues. The CDR3 region is CASFPGTGGKNEQFF. The CDR3 DNA follows: TGTGCCAGCTTCCCCGGGACAGGGGGCAAGAATGAGCAGTTCTTC.

The CDR3 nucleotides are TGTGCCAGCAGTCGGACAGGGGGGGCCAACTCTGGGGCCAACGTCCTGACTTTC. Translation gives CASSRTGGANSGANVLTF. The V call is TRBV28, the J call TRBJ2-6; 10 bases map to TRBD1. Germline CDR1 is MDHEN and CDR2 is SYDVKM. The CDR3 is 18 amino acids. With V trimmed by 5 bases and J by 0 bases, 7 bases remained unmatched.

This clonotype was counted only a few times. A read error may be the cause here, since a much bigger clone is one base away. In DNA form, the CDR3 reads TGTGCCAGCAGCTTAGGGGAGAGCTCCTACAATGAGCAGTTCTTC. Its translation: CASSLGESSYNEQFF. V is TRBV7-9 and J is TRBJ2-1; the D gene is possibly TRBD2 (5 bases). CDR3 size: 15 residues. V gave up 1 base and J gave up 0 bases, with 7 bases separating them. CDR1 and CDR2 (germline): SEHNR, FQNEAQ (reference sequence). Full variable domain (remainder filled in from reference TRBV7-9 and TRBJ2-1): DTGVSQNPRHKITKRGQNVTFRCDPISEHNRLYWYRQTLGQGPEFLTYFQNEAQLEKSRLLSDRFSAERPKGSFSTLEIQRTEQGDSAMYLCASSLGESSYNEQFFGPGTRLTVL.

This clonotype came up a few times. V gene TRBV12-3 or TRBV12-4 combines with J gene TRBJ2-5, with 12 nucleotides matching TRBD1. V lost 5 bases, J lost 5 bases, and 9 bases stayed unmatched. The CDR3 runs to 16 residues. The CDR3 is CASSQRDRGLMETQYF. The DNA for the CDR3 is TGTGCCAGCAGTCAACGGGACAGGGGGCTGATGGAGACCCAGTACTTC.

V is TRBV6-2 or TRBV6-3 and J is TRBJ2-2; TRBD1 matches 8 bases. The germline gives CDR1 MNHEY, CDR2 SVGEGT. J gave up 2 bases and V 5 bases, and 13 bases lay outside the gene matches. This CDR3 is built from 18 residues. CDR3 coding DNA: TGTGCCAGCAGTCCCAGACAGGGGACTTCCATAAACACCGGGGAGCTGTTTTTT. This gives the protein CASSPRQGTSINTGELFF.

The genes are TRBV10-2 and TRBJ2-5; D is unclear. Germline CDR1 reads WSHSY; CDR2 reads SAAADI. The CDR3 loop spans 15 amino acids. The V end was cut by 0 bases, the J end by 5 bases, with 13 bases between. CDR3 bases: TGCGCCAGCAGTGAGTCGATGGCCGGTCGGGAGACCCAGTACTTC. Translated: CASSESMAGRETQYF.

The table lists this clonotype with a few counts. The rearrangement joins TRBV9 to TRBJ2-3; possible D gene TRBD2, 5 bases. Germline V lookup: CDR1 SGDLS, CDR2 YYNGEE. The CDR3 loop spans 14 amino acids. The V end lost 0 bases, the J end lost 6 bases, and 11 bases lay between the germline ends. The CDR3 DNA sequence: TGTGCCAGCAGCGTAGGAGGGAAAGGGGATACGCAGTATTTT. It codes for CASSVGGKGDTQYF.

The chain employs TRBV6-5 and TRBJ1-1, with D possibly being TRBD1 (6 bases). Germline CDR1 reads MNHEY; CDR2 reads SVGAGI. The CDR3 spans 15 residues. Trimming removed 0 bases from V and 1 base from J, with 9 bases in between. For the CDR3, the DNA is TGTGCCAGCAGTTACTCTTCCAGGGGGAACACTGAAGCTTTCTTT. Its translation: CASSYSSRGNTEAFF.

This clonotype came up many times. The chain joins TRBV20-1 to TRBJ2-5, with 15 bases identical to TRBD2. The CDR3 consists of 15 residues. The V and J ends lost 4 bases and 10 bases, in that order; junction bases with no gene match: 10. The V gene's germline CDR1 is DFQATT and CDR2 SNEGSKA (reference sequence). CDR3 in amino acids: CSATTGTSGGLGQYF. The CDR3 DNA sequence: TGCAGTGCTACTACCGGGACTAGCGGGGGGCTCGGCCAGTACTTC.

This clonotype was counted a few times. This chain joins TRBV15 and TRBJ1-4; D perhaps matches TRBD1 (5 bases). V shed 7 bases and J shed 3 bases, with 12 bases lying between them. The CDR3 runs 14 residues. The germline V gene has CDR1 LNHNV and CDR2 YYDKDF (reference sequence). CDR3 sequence reads: CATTFAGPNEKLFF. CDR3 in DNA: TGTGCCACCACCTTTGCGGGGCCTAATGAAAAACTGTTTTTT.

V usage is TRBV6-2 or TRBV6-3 and J usage is TRBJ2-7, with D possibly matching TRBD2 (6 bases). Germline CDR1 is MNHEY and CDR2 is SVGEGT. CDR3 size: 17 residues. Trimming removed 8 bases at V and 1 base at J, with 24 bases between. The CDR3 bases are TGTGCCAGCGTCCCCGGTAGCGGAGCCACTAGTTCCTACGAGCAGTACTTC. Translation: CASVPGSGATSSYEQYF.

This clonotype was seen only a few times. The gene calls are TRBV29-1 and TRBJ1-2, with D unclear. Germline V lookup: CDR1 SQVTM, CDR2 ANQGSEA. There are 13 residues in the CDR3. The V end was cut by 0 bases, the J end by 3 bases, with 8 bases between. The CDR3 protein is CSVEDLGDYGYTF. The DNA of the CDR3 is TGCAGCGTTGAAGATTTGGGTGACTATGGCTACACCTTC.

This chain connects TRBV30 to TRBJ2-3; the D gene is possibly TRBD2 (7 bases). Between the trimmed V and J ends, which lost 3 bases and 0 bases, there was a span of 10 bases. This CDR3 has 14 amino acids. CDR1 and CDR2 (germline): GTSNPN, SVGIG (reference sequence). The CDR3: CAWRGGASTDTQYF. The CDR3 DNA is TGTGCCTGGAGGGGGGGGGCAAGCACAGATACGCAGTATTTT. Combining the CDR3 with reference TRBV30 and TRBJ2-3 gives the whole variable domain SQTIHQWPATLVQPVGSPLSLECTVEGTSNPNLYWYRQAAGRGLQLLFYSVGIGQISSEVPQNLSASRPQDRQFILSSKKLLLSDSGFYLCAWRGGASTDTQYFGPGTRLTVL.

This chain links TRBV5-6 with TRBJ2-1; no firm D call. CDR3 length: 16 residues. V was shortened by 3 bases and J by 6 bases, with 19 bases between the two germline ends. CDR1 is SGHDT, CDR2 YYEEEE, per germline. The CDR3 DNA reads as TGTGCCAGCAGCTCAAGTGTTGGCAGGCGCGTCAATGAGCAGTTCTTC. This encodes CASSSSVGRRVNEQFF.

V usage is TRBV20-1 and J usage is TRBJ1-1, with D possibly matching TRBD1 (6 bases). Germline values: CDR1 DFQATT, CDR2 SNEGSKA (reference sequence). The CDR3 consists of 14 residues. Trimming removed 4 bases at V and 0 bases at J, with 12 bases between. The CDR3 nucleotides are TGCAGTGCTAAGAGGGGGGCAATGAACACTGAAGCTTTCTTT. Residues: CSAKRGAMNTEAFF.

The sample holds many counts of this clonotype. The chain combines TRBV29-1 with TRBJ2-7; D gene uncertain. Trimming cost V 2 bases and J 0 bases, with 8 bases left between them. Germline V lookup: CDR1 SQVTM, CDR2 ANQGSEA. The CDR3 covers 13 residues. The CDR3 DNA reads TGCAGCGTTGAAATAGTGGACTCCTACGAGCAGTACTTC. Protein product: CSVEIVDSYEQYF.

This clonotype was seen only a few times. A much bigger clone sits one base away, suggesting this may be a read error. This sequence joins TRBV6-2 or TRBV6-3 and TRBJ2-7; D not resolved. This CDR3 spans 11 amino acids. CDR1 and CDR2 from the germline V gene are MNHEY and SVGEGT. Trimming left V 5 bases short and J 3 bases short, with 5 bases between. DNA for the CDR3: TGTGCCAGCAGTGCCCTCTACGAGCAGTACTTC. Translated, it gives CASSALYEQYF.

This clonotype was observed a few times. The chain carries TRBV5-4 and TRBJ2-6; 9 positions agree with TRBD1. V trimming: 0 bases; J trimming: 6 bases; junction bases outside the gene matches: 19. Per the germline V gene, CDR1 is SGHNT and CDR2 is YYREEE (reference sequence). The CDR3 consists of 21 residues. DNA of the CDR3: TGTGCCAGCAGCTTGGTCAGCAAAACGGACAGGGGTCGGGGAAAGGCCAACGTCCTGACTTTC. As protein: CASSLVSKTDRGRGKANVLTF.

This clonotype was observed a few times. The rearrangement uses TRBV29-1 and TRBJ1-2; 9 bases are shared with TRBD1. The CDR3 spans 12 residues. Germline V gene lookup returns CDR1 SQVTM and CDR2 ANQGSEA. V lost 5 bases and J lost 6; bases outside the gene matches: 4. The CDR3 sequence is CSVYTGGDGYTF. CDR3 sequence (DNA): TGCAGCGTTTACACAGGGGGCGATGGCTACACCTTC.

This clonotype came up many times. The chain joins TRBV20-1 to TRBJ2-7, with D maybe TRBD1 (6 bases). Germline V gives CDR1 DFQATT, CDR2 SNEGSKA (reference sequence). Deletions cut 0 bases from V and 0 bases from J, with 9 bases between. CDR3 length: 14 amino acids. The CDR3 nucleotides read TGCAGTGCTAGAGATCTGACAGGCTCCTACGAGCAGTACTTC. This gives the protein CSARDLTGSYEQYF.

The chain links TRBV27 to TRBJ2-5; TRBD1 matches 7 bases. The J segment lost 1 base and the V segment lost 5 bases, leaving 10 bases of the junction unmatched. The CDR3 has 16 amino acids. CDR1 and CDR2 (germline): MNHEY, SMNVEV (reference sequence). CDR3 amino acids: CASSTHRGTAQETQYF. The CDR3 coding sequence is TGTGCCAGCAGTACTCACAGGGGAACCGCCCAAGAGACCCAGTACTTC.

The CDR3 sequence: CASSVAVGNEQFF. CDR3 coding DNA: TGTGCCAGCAGCGTAGCGGTGGGCAATGAGCAGTTCTTC. The genes are TRBV9 and TRBJ2-1; D gene uncertain. The CDR3 has 13 amino acids. Trimming took 0 bases from V and 6 from J, leaving 7 bases between them. Germline values: CDR1 SGDLS, CDR2 YYNGEE.